The rows below give T cell receptor beta chains drawn from one sample of a study of T cells after yellow fever vaccination. A single record per CDR3 protein comes from TCRdb applying MiXCR to the 5' RACE reads. The data hold fewer than 450,000 distinct CDR3 sequences, with 4% observed a single time. This sample comprised PBMCs, obtained 5 days after the yellow fever booster vaccination. Source of these receptors: a man between 18 and 35 years old who received the YFV17D yellow fever vaccine. Both conserved end residues are part of each CDR3. D genes are given only for firm matches. Where a row states a size, it is once, few, many or the class of an expanded clone; other rows omit it.

v_gene: TRBV7-9; d_gene: -; abundance: many; j_gene: TRBJ2-1; CDR3nt: TGTGCCAGCAGCTTAGGCTCCTACAATGAGCAGTTCTTC; CDR3aa: CASSLGSYNEQFF
v_gene: TRBV7-2; d_gene: -; abundance: few; j_gene: TRBJ2-5; CDR3nt: TGTGCCAGCAGCTTAATCGGCCGCCCCGTGGAGGCCCAGTACTTC; CDR3aa: CASSLIGRPVEAQYF
v_gene: TRBV7-8; d_gene: -; abundance: many; j_gene: TRBJ2-2; CDR3nt: TGTGCCAGCAGCTCCAGGGCGTCGAACACCGGGGAGCTGTTTTTT; CDR3aa: CASSSRASNTGELFF
v_gene: TRBV20-1; d_gene: TRBD1; abundance: few; j_gene: TRBJ1-2; CDR3nt: TGCAGTGCTTTCCGGGACAGGGAGGGGTGGTATGGCTACACCTTC; CDR3aa: CSAFRDREGWYGYTF
v_gene: TRBV27; d_gene: -; abundance: many; j_gene: TRBJ1-2; CDR3nt: TGTGCCAGCAGTTTGACGACAGGAAACTATGGCTACACCTTC; CDR3aa: CASSLTTGNYGYTF
v_gene: TRBV6-1; d_gene: -; abundance: -; j_gene: TRBJ1-6; CDR3nt: TGTGCCAGCAGTGTTCCACTCTATAATTCACCCCTCCACTTT; CDR3aa: CASSVPLYNSPLHF
v_gene: TRBV27; d_gene: TRBD1; abundance: many; j_gene: TRBJ1-6; CDR3nt: TGTGCCAGCAGTGTGACAGGGTGGGATTCACCCCTCCACTTT; CDR3aa: CASSVTGWDSPLHF
v_gene: TRBV4-1; d_gene: -; abundance: many; j_gene: TRBJ1-3; CDR3nt: TGCGCCAGCAGCCAGGTCGCCAGCGGAAACACCATATATTTT; CDR3aa: CASSQVASGNTIYF
v_gene: TRBV29-1; d_gene: -; abundance: -; j_gene: TRBJ2-5; CDR3nt: TGCAGCGCCGGGAGACAGGGCGAGACCCAGTACTTC; CDR3aa: CSAGRQGETQYF
v_gene: TRBV12-3/TRBV12-4; d_gene: -; abundance: many; j_gene: TRBJ1-1; CDR3nt: TGTGCCAGCAGACACGAGGCCGGGAAGGGATGGAGCACTGAAGCTTTCTTT; CDR3aa: CASRHEAGKGWSTEAFF
v_gene: TRBV12-3/TRBV12-4; d_gene: -; abundance: few; j_gene: TRBJ2-7; CDR3nt: TGTGCCAGCAGTCGGGACGGGGCCTACGAGCAGTACTTC; CDR3aa: CASSRDGAYEQYF
v_gene: TRBV7-9; d_gene: -; abundance: -; j_gene: TRBJ2-1; CDR3nt: TGTGCCAGCAGCTTGGGCCAGGGGACTCGCAATGAGCAGTTCTTC; CDR3aa: CASSLGQGTRNEQFF
v_gene: TRBV5-6; d_gene: -; abundance: few; j_gene: TRBJ1-2; CDR3nt: TGTGCCAGCAGCTTTACGTTGGCTGGCTACACCTTC; CDR3aa: CASSFTLAGYTF
v_gene: TRBV12-3/TRBV12-4; d_gene: -; abundance: -; j_gene: TRBJ1-5; CDR3nt: TGTGCCAGCAAGGTCTCATGGGGTAACGATCAGCCCCAGCATTTT; CDR3aa: CASKVSWGNDQPQHF
v_gene: TRBV5-6; d_gene: -; abundance: -; j_gene: TRBJ2-7; CDR3nt: TGTGCCAGCAGCCTGGCGCGGGTGGGCTCCTACGAGCAGTACTTC; CDR3aa: CASSLARVGSYEQYF
v_gene: TRBV27; d_gene: -; abundance: many; j_gene: TRBJ2-2; CDR3nt: TGTGCCAGCAGTTTATCGCATCCTCGCACCGGGGAGCTGTTTTTT; CDR3aa: CASSLSHPRTGELFF
v_gene: TRBV12-3/TRBV12-4; d_gene: TRBD1; abundance: few; j_gene: TRBJ2-6; CDR3nt: TGTGCCAGCAGTTTAGCGCGACAGGGGGACCCTGGGGCCAACGTCCTGACTTTC; CDR3aa: CASSLARQGDPGANVLTF
v_gene: TRBV4-3; d_gene: -; abundance: few; j_gene: TRBJ2-7; CDR3nt: TGCGCCAGCAGCCAAGGGGTCTACTACGAGCAGTACTTC; CDR3aa: CASSQGVYYEQYF
v_gene: TRBV6-5; d_gene: -; abundance: -; j_gene: TRBJ1-1; CDR3nt: TGTGCCAGCAGTCCCCCGAGCTACACTGAAGCTTTCTTT; CDR3aa: CASSPPSYTEAFF
v_gene: TRBV6-6; d_gene: -; abundance: few; j_gene: TRBJ1-1; CDR3nt: TGTGCCAGCAGTTACTTAACAGGGCGCGCGGGAGGCACTGAAGCTTTCTTT; CDR3aa: CASSYLTGRAGGTEAFF
v_gene: TRBV12-5; d_gene: TRBD2; abundance: few; j_gene: TRBJ2-3; CDR3nt: TGTGCTAGTGGTTCCGGGACTAGCGGTCCCACAGATACGCAGTATTTT; CDR3aa: CASGSGTSGPTDTQYF
v_gene: TRBV12-3/TRBV12-4; d_gene: -; abundance: few; j_gene: TRBJ1-2; CDR3nt: TGTGCCAGCAGTTTAATGGCCAGCCTTAACTATGGCTACACCTTC; CDR3aa: CASSLMASLNYGYTF
v_gene: TRBV5-6; d_gene: TRBD2; abundance: many; j_gene: TRBJ2-3; CDR3nt: TGTGCCAGCAGCTTGGCGCGGCTAGCGGGGGAACCTAGCACAGATACGCAGTATTTT; CDR3aa: CASSLARLAGEPSTDTQYF
v_gene: TRBV23-1; d_gene: TRBD2; abundance: -; j_gene: TRBJ2-7; CDR3nt: TGCGCCAGCCCCGGGGGACTAGCGGGGGAATCCTACGAGCAGTACTTC; CDR3aa: CASPGGLAGESYEQYF
v_gene: TRBV5-6; d_gene: TRBD1; abundance: -; j_gene: TRBJ2-7; CDR3nt: TGTGCCAGCAGCAAGCCGGGACAGTACAACTACGAGCAGTACTTC; CDR3aa: CASSKPGQYNYEQYF